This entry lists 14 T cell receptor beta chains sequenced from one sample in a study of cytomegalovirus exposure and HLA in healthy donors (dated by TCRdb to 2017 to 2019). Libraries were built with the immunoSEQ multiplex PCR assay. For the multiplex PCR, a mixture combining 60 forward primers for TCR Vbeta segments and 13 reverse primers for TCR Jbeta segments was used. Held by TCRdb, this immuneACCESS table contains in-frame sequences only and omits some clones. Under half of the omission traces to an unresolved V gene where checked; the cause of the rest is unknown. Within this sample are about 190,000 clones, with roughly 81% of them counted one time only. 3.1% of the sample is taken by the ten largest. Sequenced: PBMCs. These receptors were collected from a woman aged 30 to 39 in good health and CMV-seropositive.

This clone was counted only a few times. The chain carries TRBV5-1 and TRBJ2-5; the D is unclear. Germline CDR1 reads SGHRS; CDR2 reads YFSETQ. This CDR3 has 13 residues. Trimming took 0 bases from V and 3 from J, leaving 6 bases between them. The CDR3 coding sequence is TGCGCCAGCAGCTTGGGACTGGAAGAGACCCAGTACTTC. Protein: CASSLGLEETQYF. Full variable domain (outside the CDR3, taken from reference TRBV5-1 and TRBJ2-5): KAGVTQTPRYLIKTRGQQVTLSCSPISGHRSVSWYQQTPGQGLQFLFEYFSETQRNKGNFPGRFSGRQFSNSRSEMNVSTLELGDSALYLCASSLGLEETQYFGPGTRLLVL.

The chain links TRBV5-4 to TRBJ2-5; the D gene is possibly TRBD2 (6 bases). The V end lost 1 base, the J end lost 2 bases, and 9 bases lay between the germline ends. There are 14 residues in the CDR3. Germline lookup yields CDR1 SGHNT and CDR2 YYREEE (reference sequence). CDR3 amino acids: CASSLRREQETQYF. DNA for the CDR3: TGTGCCAGCAGCTTGCGGCGGGAACAAGAGACCCAGTACTTC. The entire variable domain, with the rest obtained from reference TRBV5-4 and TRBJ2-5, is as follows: ETGVTQSPTHLIKTRGQQVTLRCSSQSGHNTVSWYQQALGQGPQFIFQYYREEENGRGNFPPRFSGLQFPNYSSELNVNALELDDSALYLCASSLRREQETQYFGPGTRLLVL.

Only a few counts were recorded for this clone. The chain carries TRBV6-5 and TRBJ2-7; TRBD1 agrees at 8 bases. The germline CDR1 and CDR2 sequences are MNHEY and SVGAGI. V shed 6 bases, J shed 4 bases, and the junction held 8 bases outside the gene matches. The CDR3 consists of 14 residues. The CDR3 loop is CASRPGQGPYEQYF. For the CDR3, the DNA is TGTGCCAGCAGACCAGGACAGGGTCCTTACGAGCAGTACTTC.

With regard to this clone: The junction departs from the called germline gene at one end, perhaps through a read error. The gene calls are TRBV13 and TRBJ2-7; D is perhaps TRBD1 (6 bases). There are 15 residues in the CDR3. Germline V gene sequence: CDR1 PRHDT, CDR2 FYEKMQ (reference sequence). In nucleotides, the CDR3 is TGTGCCAGCAGCCTAGGGACACCCGTTCCCTACGAGCAGTACTTC. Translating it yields CASSLGTPVPYEQYF.

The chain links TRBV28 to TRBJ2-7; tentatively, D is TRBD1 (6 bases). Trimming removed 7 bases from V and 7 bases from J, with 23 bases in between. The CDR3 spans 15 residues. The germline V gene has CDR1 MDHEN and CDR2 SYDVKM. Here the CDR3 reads CASILGGANGQEQYF. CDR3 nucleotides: TGTGCCAGCATTCTAGGGGGTGCTAACGGACAAGAGCAGTACTTC.

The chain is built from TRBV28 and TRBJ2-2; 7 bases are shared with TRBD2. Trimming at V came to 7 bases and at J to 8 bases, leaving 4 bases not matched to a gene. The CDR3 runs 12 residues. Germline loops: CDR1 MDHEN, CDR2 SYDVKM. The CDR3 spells CASNPGGGELFF. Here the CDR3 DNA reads TGTGCCAGCAATCCGGGGGGTGGGGAGCTGTTTTTT.

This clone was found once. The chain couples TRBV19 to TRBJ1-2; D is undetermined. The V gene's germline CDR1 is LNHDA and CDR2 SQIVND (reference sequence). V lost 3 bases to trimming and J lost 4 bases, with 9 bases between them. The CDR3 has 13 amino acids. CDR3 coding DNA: TGTGCCAGTAGTATTGTAGCTGGCTATGGCTACACCTTC. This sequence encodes CASSIVAGYGYTF.

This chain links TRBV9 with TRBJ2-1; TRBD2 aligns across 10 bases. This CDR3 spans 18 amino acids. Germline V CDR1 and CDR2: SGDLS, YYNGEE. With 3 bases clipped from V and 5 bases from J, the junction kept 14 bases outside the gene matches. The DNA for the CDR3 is TGTGCCAGCAGCGAGGGGGGAGGAGCGGGAGGGAGGAACAATGAGCAGTTCTTC. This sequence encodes CASSEGGGAGGRNNEQFF.

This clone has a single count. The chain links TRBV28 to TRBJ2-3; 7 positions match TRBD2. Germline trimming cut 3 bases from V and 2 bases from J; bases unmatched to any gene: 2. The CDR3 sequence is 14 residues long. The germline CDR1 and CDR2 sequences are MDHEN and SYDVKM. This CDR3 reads CASSLRGTTDTQYF. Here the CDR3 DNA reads TGTGCCAGCAGTTTGCGGGGGACCACAGATACGCAGTATTTT.

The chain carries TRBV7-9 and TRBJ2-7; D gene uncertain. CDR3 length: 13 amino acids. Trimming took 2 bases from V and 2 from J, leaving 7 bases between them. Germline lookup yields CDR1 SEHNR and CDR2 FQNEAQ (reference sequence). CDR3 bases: TGTGCCAGCAGCTTAAACTTGCCCTACGAGCAGTACTTC. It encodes CASSLNLPYEQYF.

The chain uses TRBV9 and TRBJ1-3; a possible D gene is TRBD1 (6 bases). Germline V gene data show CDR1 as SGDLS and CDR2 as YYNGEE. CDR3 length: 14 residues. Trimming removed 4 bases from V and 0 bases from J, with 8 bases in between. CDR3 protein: CASSWDNSGNTIYF. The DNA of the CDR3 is TGTGCCAGCAGCTGGGACAACTCTGGAAACACCATATATTTT.

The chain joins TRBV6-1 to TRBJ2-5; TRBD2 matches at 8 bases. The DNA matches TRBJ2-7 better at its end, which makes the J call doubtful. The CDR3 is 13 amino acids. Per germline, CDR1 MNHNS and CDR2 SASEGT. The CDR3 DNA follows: TGTGCCAGCAAAAATAGCGGGGCCTACGAGCAGTACTTC. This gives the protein CASKNSGAYEQYF.

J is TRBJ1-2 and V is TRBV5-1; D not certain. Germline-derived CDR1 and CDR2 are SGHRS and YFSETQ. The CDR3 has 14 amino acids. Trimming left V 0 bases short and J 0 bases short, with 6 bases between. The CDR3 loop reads CASSLVTSNYGYTF. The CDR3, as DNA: TGCGCCAGCAGCTTGGTCACTTCTAACTATGGCTACACCTTC. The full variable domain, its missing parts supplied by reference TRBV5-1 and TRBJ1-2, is KAGVTQTPRYLIKTRGQQVTLSCSPISGHRSVSWYQQTPGQGLQFLFEYFSETQRNKGNFPGRFSGRQFSNSRSEMNVSTLELGDSALYLCASSLVTSNYGYTFGSGTRLTVV.

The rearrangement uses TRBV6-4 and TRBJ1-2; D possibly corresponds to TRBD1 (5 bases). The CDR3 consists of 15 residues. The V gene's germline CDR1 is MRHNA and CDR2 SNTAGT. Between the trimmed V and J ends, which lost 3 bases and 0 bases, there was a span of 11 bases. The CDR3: CASSEWRGSNYGYTF. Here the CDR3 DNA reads TGTGCCAGCAGTGAGTGGCGGGGGTCTAACTATGGCTACACCTTC.